Shown below are 29 T cell receptor beta chains from a single sample sequenced in a study of T-cell reconstitution after alpha-beta-depleted transplantation in children. Researchers prepared the TCRbeta library using unique molecular identifiers, the study reports. TCRdb recomputed calls from the PCR reads with MiXCR, one row per CDR3 protein. The sample consists of about a million distinct CDR3 sequences, 25% to 30% of them appearing once. Sample: PBMCs, mostly from graft donor cells, taken 360 days after TCRalphabeta/CD19-depleted stem cell transplant. The receptors derive from a boy younger than two who had a stem cell transplant for SCID, so the T cells may come from the graft donor.

This clonotype was detected only a few times. This sequence joins TRBV7-9 and TRBJ2-6; D might be TRBD1 (5 bases). With 2 bases removed from V and 0 bases from J, the gap between germline ends came to 11 bases. The CDR3 has 17 amino acids. Germline V CDR1 and CDR2: SEHNR, FQNEAQ (reference sequence). CDR3 amino acids: CASSLSGQYSGANVLTF. The CDR3 DNA reads TGTGCCAGCAGCTTATCAGGGCAATACTCTGGGGCCAACGTCCTGACTTTC.

The CDR3 DNA reads as TGTGCCAGCAGCTTGGTGGCAACCACCTACGAGCAGTACTTC. Amino acid sequence: CASSLVATTYEQYF. The V gene is TRBV5-5, the J gene TRBJ2-7; no definite D call. Trimming shortened V by 0 bases and J by 2 bases, and 9 bases separated the two germline ends. This CDR3 is 14 amino acids long. CDR1 and CDR2 (germline): SGHKS, YYEKEE (reference sequence).

The rearrangement joins TRBV7-2 to TRBJ2-4, with 10 positions matching TRBD1. CDR1 and CDR2 (germline): SGHTA, FQGNSA. The CDR3 loop spans 15 amino acids. V gave up 2 bases and J gave up 7 bases; unmatched junction bases: 5. CDR3 DNA: TGTGCCAGCAGCTTATGGGGGGGACAGGGGAACATTCAGTACTTC. Translating gives CASSLWGGQGNIQYF.

This clonotype was counted between two and nine times. V is TRBV28 and J is TRBJ2-1, with 13 positions matching TRBD2. The CDR3 has 16 residues. The V gene end was trimmed by 6 bases and the J gene end by 4 bases; junction bases not matched to a gene: 6. Germline V gene data show CDR1 as MDHEN and CDR2 as SYDVKM. The CDR3 region has the DNA TGTGCCAGCAGGCGGGGACTAGCGGGGAAATACAATGAGCAGTTCTTC. This sequence encodes CASRRGLAGKYNEQFF.

This clonotype was picked up a small number of times. The rearrangement links TRBV6-5 to TRBJ1-3, with unresolved D. The CDR3 is made up of 15 amino acids. Germline V gene lookup returns CDR1 MNHEY and CDR2 SVGAGI. With 3 bases removed from V and 0 bases from J, the gap between germline ends came to 9 bases. CDR3 nucleotides: TGTGCCAGCAGTTATCGTCGGAGCTCTGGAAACACCATATATTTT. Amino acids: CASSYRRSSGNTIYF.

The chain couples TRBV5-1 to TRBJ2-4; a possible D gene is TRBD2 (5 bases). V lost 1 base and J 6 bases, leaving 11 bases between the germline ends. Germline lookup yields CDR1 SGHRS and CDR2 YFSETQ. The length of the CDR3 is 14 residues. The CDR3 protein is CASSLLSGINIQYF. In nucleotides, the CDR3 is TGCGCCAGCAGCTTGCTTTCCGGGATAAACATTCAGTACTTC.

The gene calls are TRBV5-5 and TRBJ1-2; D remains ambiguous. V lost 2 bases and J lost 3, with 11 bases in between. The CDR3 loop spans 14 amino acids. The germline gives CDR1 SGHKS, CDR2 YYEKEE (reference sequence). The CDR3 DNA reads TGTGCCAGCAGCTTTTCTCCCACAGACTATGGCTACACCTTC. It translates to CASSFSPTDYGYTF. Full variable domain (missing parts from reference TRBV5-5 and TRBJ1-2): DAGVTQSPTHLIKTRGQQVTLRCSPISGHKSVSWYQQVLGQGPQFIFQYYEKEERGRGNFPDRFSARQFPNYSSELNVNALLLGDSALYLCASSFSPTDYGYTFGSGTRLTVV.

The chain links TRBV7-9 to TRBJ2-6; 7 nucleotides match TRBD1. CDR1 is SEHNR and CDR2 is FQNEAQ in the germline V gene (reference sequence). CDR3 length equals 17 residues. With 5 bases clipped from V and 1 base from J, the junction kept 8 bases outside the gene matches. The CDR3 sequence is CASSIDRVRSGANVLTF. CDR3 nucleotide sequence: TGTGCCAGCAGCATTGACAGGGTCCGATCTGGGGCCAACGTCCTGACTTTC. Full variable domain (rest looked up from reference TRBV7-9 and TRBJ2-6): DTGVSQNPRHKITKRGQNVTFRCDPISEHNRLYWYRQTLGQGPEFLTYFQNEAQLEKSRLLSDRFSAERPKGSFSTLEIQRTEQGDSAMYLCASSIDRVRSGANVLTFGAGSRLTVL.

This clonotype appeared a few times. The V call is TRBV25-1, the J call TRBJ2-7; the D call may be TRBD1 or TRBD2 (6 bases each). The germline V and J ends were trimmed by 2 bases and 7 bases, with 15 bases remaining between them. This CDR3 contains 14 residues. Germline V gene data show CDR1 as MGHDK and CDR2 as SYGVNS. The CDR3 sequence: CASSEGATGREQYF. Here the CDR3 DNA reads TGTGCCAGCAGTGAAGGGGCTACAGGGAGGGAGCAGTACTTC.

The chain couples TRBV6-5 to TRBJ2-7; 11 bases agree with TRBD2. Germline lookup yields CDR1 MNHEY and CDR2 SVGAGI. The CDR3 consists of 17 residues. The junction had 4 bases not matched to a gene; V was cut back by 0 bases and J by 0 bases. The CDR3 DNA follows: TGTGCCAGCAGTTACTCGAGGCTAGCGGGGGGCTCCTACGAGCAGTACTTC. It codes for CASSYSRLAGGSYEQYF.

The chain carries TRBV20-1 and TRBJ2-1; D gene unclear. The germline CDR1 and CDR2 sequences are DFQATT and SNEGSKA (reference sequence). The CDR3 runs 12 residues. Between the trimmed V and J ends, which lost 3 bases and 4 bases, there was a span of 7 bases. CDR3 sequence: CSASSGYNEQFF. For the CDR3, the DNA is TGCAGTGCTAGCTCCGGGTACAATGAGCAGTTCTTC.

This clonotype has only one observation. This chain connects TRBV12-3 or TRBV12-4 to TRBJ1-2; the D gene is possibly TRBD1 (6 bases). Between the trimmed V and J ends, which lost 2 bases and 4 bases, there was a span of 11 bases. The CDR3 is 14 residues long. The CDR3 region is CASSLMGRGYGYTF. For the CDR3, the DNA is TGTGCCAGCAGTTTAATGGGCAGGGGCTATGGCTACACCTTC.

The rearrangement uses TRBV20-1 and TRBJ2-5; 7 bases are a match to TRBD1. This CDR3 is built from 13 residues. J gave up 4 bases and V 5 bases, and 7 bases lay outside the gene matches. Per germline, CDR1 DFQATT and CDR2 SNEGSKA (reference sequence). The CDR3: CSAGAAGGETQYF. The CDR3 coding sequence is TGCAGTGCTGGAGCGGCAGGGGGAGAGACCCAGTACTTC.

This clonotype was picked up a small number of times. The chain couples TRBV20-1 to TRBJ2-3; 10 nucleotides agree with TRBD2. V was pared by 6 bases and J by 6 bases, with 9 bases of the junction left unmatched. Germline lookup yields CDR1 DFQATT and CDR2 SNEGSKA (reference sequence). CDR3 size: 14 residues. The CDR3 region has the DNA TGCAGTGCCCCCCTAGCGGGGGTAGCGGATACGCAGTATTTT. Its translation: CSAPLAGVADTQYF.

The chain employs TRBV24-1 and TRBJ2-2; D might be TRBD2 (6 bases). The germline V gene encodes CDR1 KGHDR and CDR2 SFDVKD. This CDR3 has 17 residues. Trimming pared 5 bases from V and 8 bases from J, leaving 23 bases between. The CDR3 nucleotides are TGTGCCACCAGTGTAGCGACTAGTATTCCTCCAGCTGGGGAGCTGTTTTTT. Its translation is CATSVATSIPPAGELFF.

This clonotype has only a few counts. The chain joins TRBV4-1 to TRBJ2-1; tentative D call: TRBD2 (5 bases). Trimming cost V 1 base and J 5 bases, with 12 bases left between them. The CDR3 sequence is 15 residues long. CDR1 and CDR2 (germline): MGHRA, YSYEKL. Here the CDR3 reads CASSQVSGGHNEQFF. In DNA form, the CDR3 reads TGCGCCAGCAGCCAAGTGTCAGGCGGGCACAATGAGCAGTTCTTC.

This rearrangement joins TRBV20-1 to TRBJ1-2; D remains unclear. Trimming left V 5 bases short and J 4 bases short, with 11 bases between. This CDR3 spans 12 amino acids. CDR1 and CDR2 (germline): DFQATT, SNEGSKA (reference sequence). CDR3 DNA: TGCAGTGCTCGAAAGGACTCCTATGGCTACACCTTC. It codes for CSARKDSYGYTF.

The chain recombines TRBV12-3 or TRBV12-4 with TRBJ2-7; 8 bases align to TRBD1. V lost 1 base and J lost 2; bases outside the gene matches: 4. CDR3 length equals 15 residues. This chain's CDR3 is CASSLEGQETYEQYF. CDR3 in DNA: TGTGCCAGCAGTTTAGAGGGACAGGAGACCTACGAGCAGTACTTC.

This clonotype was counted a few times. V and J are TRBV4-2 and TRBJ1-3, with TRBD1 identical over 8 bases. Losses at the gene ends were 0 bases for V and 8 bases for J; bases not matched to a gene: 3. The CDR3 is made up of 14 amino acids. Germline-derived CDR1 and CDR2 are LGHNA and YNFKEQ. This CDR3 is CASSQDRGRDTIYF. CDR3 bases: TGTGCCAGCAGCCAAGACAGGGGGCGAGACACCATATATTTT.

V gene TRBV12-3 or TRBV12-4 combines with J gene TRBJ2-2; 10 positions match TRBD1. The CDR3 loop spans 16 amino acids. Unmatched junction bases numbered 8, after V lost 4 bases and J lost 6 bases. The CDR3 DNA reads TGTGCCAGCAGTTCACGACAGGGGGCTTTTTCCGGGGAGCTGTTTTTT. It yields the protein CASSSRQGAFSGELFF.

The genes are TRBV12-3 or TRBV12-4 and TRBJ2-5; weak D call: TRBD1 (6 bases). Trimming shortened V by 6 bases and J by 2 bases, and 13 bases separated the two germline ends. CDR3 length: 14 amino acids. The CDR3 bases are TGTGCCAGCAGCGGAACAGGGTATCAAGAGACCCAGTACTTC. This encodes CASSGTGYQETQYF.

This clonotype was seen a few times. The gene calls are TRBV10-3 and TRBJ1-6; the D gene is possibly TRBD1 (5 bases). This CDR3 has 16 residues. Deletions cut 0 bases from V and 14 bases from J, with 20 bases between. Germline V gene sequence: CDR1 ENHRY, CDR2 SYGVKD. CDR3 region: CAISESLPTTARALHF. DNA for the CDR3: TGTGCCATCAGTGAGTCGTTACCCACGACAGCTCGGGCCCTCCACTTT.

In this sample, this clonotype turned up a few times. The chain has TRBV12-3 or TRBV12-4 and TRBJ2-2; D possibly corresponds to TRBD1 (5 bases). V lost 6 bases to trimming and J lost 0 bases, with 8 bases between them. This CDR3 has 14 residues. In DNA, the CDR3 is TGTGCCAGCAGACAGGATCCGAACACCGGGGAGCTGTTTTTT. As protein: CASRQDPNTGELFF.

The chain links TRBV4-3 to TRBJ2-3, with D unclear. The CDR3 has 14 amino acids. Germline V lookup: CDR1 LGHNA, CDR2 YSLEER. The V end was cut by 3 bases, the J end by 2 bases, with 9 bases between. The CDR3 spells CASSHGFSTDTQYF. The CDR3 bases are TGCGCCAGCAGCCACGGCTTCTCCACAGATACGCAGTATTTT.

This clonotype has just a few counts. The chain links TRBV29-1 to TRBJ2-3; possible D gene TRBD2, 6 bases. Trimming stripped 0 bases from V and 11 bases from J, with 15 bases between. CDR1 is SQVTM and CDR2 is ANQGSEA in the germline V gene. This CDR3 is built from 13 residues. Here the CDR3 reads CSVEDRRGRGQYF. CDR3 bases: TGCAGCGTTGAAGATCGGCGGGGAAGGGGGCAGTATTTT.

This chain joins TRBV12-3 or TRBV12-4 and TRBJ2-7; 7 bases match TRBD2. V lost 3 bases, J lost 0 bases, and 14 bases stayed unmatched. The CDR3 runs to 18 residues. The CDR3 loop is CASSFFLGGLYSSYEQYF. In DNA form, the CDR3 reads TGTGCCAGCAGTTTTTTTCTGGGAGGGCTTTACTCCTCCTACGAGCAGTACTTC.

The J gene is TRBJ2-7, the V gene TRBV5-1, with D perhaps matching TRBD2 (5 bases). The CDR3 loop spans 17 amino acids. The V end was cut by 4 bases, the J end by 2 bases, with 22 bases between. In germline, CDR1 is SGHRS, CDR2 YFSETQ. The CDR3 is CASSLPNSTRRAYEQYF. CDR3 DNA: TGCGCCAGCAGCCTACCAAACTCGACAAGGCGGGCCTACGAGCAGTACTTC.

This clonotype has more than one count but fewer than ten. The V gene is TRBV4-1, the J gene TRBJ1-2; TRBD1 agrees at 10 bases. Germline-derived CDR1 and CDR2 are MGHRA and YSYEKL. The V gene end was trimmed by 6 bases and the J gene end by 3 bases; junction bases not matched to a gene: 4. This CDR3 spans 14 amino acids. CDR3 region: CASSYGTGDYGYTF. CDR3 in DNA: TGCGCCAGCAGTTACGGGACAGGGGACTATGGCTACACCTTC.

The genes are TRBV12-3 or TRBV12-4 and TRBJ2-2; D possibly uses TRBD1 or TRBD2 (5 bases each). This CDR3 has 15 amino acids. The V end was cut by 6 bases, the J end by 5 bases, with 16 bases between. DNA of the CDR3: TGTGCCAGCAGGCTTATCACGAGGGGAACCGGGGAGCTGTTTTTT. It codes for CASRLITRGTGELFF.